This T cell receptor (beta chain) was captured by sequencing in a study of response to subunit inactivated influenza vaccine. Notes on the study in general: A suggestion made by the authors is that each seasonal influenza vaccination recruits few new T cells.

This clonotype was observed at least ten times. Its specificity is not known. One entry per CDR3 protein, called by TCRdb with MiXCR from the RT-PCR reads. The sample lists fewer than 700,000 distinct CDR3 sequences; roughly 13% were seen once. CDR3 length: 12 amino acids. V gave up 5 bases and J gave up 2 bases, with 9 bases separating them. CDR1 and CDR2 (germline): DFQATT, SNEGSKA (reference sequence). The chain recombines TRBV20-1 with TRBJ1-2; D ambiguous. The source of this sequence is a man in his fifties who received an inactivated influenza vaccine. The sample consisted of PBMCs from blood, taken more than 35 days after vaccination. In nucleotides, the CDR3 is TGCAGTGCTCAGGACGGGAACTATGGCTACACCTTC. Its translation is CSAQDGNYGYTF.